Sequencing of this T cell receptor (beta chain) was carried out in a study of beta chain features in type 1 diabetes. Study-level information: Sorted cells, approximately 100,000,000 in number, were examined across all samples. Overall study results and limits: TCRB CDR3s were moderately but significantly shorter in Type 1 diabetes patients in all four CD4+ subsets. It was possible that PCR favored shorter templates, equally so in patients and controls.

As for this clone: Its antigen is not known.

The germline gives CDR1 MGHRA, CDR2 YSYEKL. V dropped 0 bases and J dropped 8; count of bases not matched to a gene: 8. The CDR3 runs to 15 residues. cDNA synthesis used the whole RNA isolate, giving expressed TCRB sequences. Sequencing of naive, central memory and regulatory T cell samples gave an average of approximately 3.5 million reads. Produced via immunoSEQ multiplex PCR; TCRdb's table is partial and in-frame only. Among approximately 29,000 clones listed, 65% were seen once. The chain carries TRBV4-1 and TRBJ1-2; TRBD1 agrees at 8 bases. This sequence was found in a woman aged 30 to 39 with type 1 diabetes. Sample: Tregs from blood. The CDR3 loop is CASSQDPQGARGYTF. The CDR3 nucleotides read TGCGCCAGCAGCCAAGATCCCCAGGGGGCGCGGGGCTACACCTTC.